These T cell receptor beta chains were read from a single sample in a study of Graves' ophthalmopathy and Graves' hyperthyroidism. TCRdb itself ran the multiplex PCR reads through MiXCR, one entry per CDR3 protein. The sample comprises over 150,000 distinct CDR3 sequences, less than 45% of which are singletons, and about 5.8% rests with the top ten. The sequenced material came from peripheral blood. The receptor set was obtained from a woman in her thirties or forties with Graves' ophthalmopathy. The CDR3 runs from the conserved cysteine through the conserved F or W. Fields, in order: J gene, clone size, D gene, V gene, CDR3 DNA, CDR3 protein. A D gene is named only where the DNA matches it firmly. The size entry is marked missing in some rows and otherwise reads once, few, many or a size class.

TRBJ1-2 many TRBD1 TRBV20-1 TGCAGTGCTACCGGGACAGGGGGCAACTATGGCTACACCTTC CSATGTGGNYGYTF
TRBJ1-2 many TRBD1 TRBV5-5 TGTGCCAGCGCGACAGGGCTCGACTATGGCTACACCTTC CASATGLDYGYTF
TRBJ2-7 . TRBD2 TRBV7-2 TGTGCCAGCAGCTTAGCGCTTCGACTAGCGGGAACCTCATCCTACGAGCAGTACTTC CASSLALRLAGTSSYEQYF
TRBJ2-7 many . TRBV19 TGTGCCAGTAGTACGAGACCCACAGGCTCCTACGAGCAGTACTTC CASSTRPTGSYEQYF
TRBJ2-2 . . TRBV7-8 TGTGCCAGCAGCTCAAGGGGGGCAGTTGAGGGGGAGCTGTTTTTT CASSSRGAVEGELFF
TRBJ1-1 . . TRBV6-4 TGTGCCAGCATGGAGGGGTTAAGTACGGCTTTCTTT CASMEGLSTAFF
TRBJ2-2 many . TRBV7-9 TGTGCCAGCAGTATTACCCCCGGGGAGCTGTTTTTT CASSITPGELFF
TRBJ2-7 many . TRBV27 TGTGCCAGCGGGCGGGGCAGACAGTCCTACGAGCAGTACTTC CASGRGRQSYEQYF
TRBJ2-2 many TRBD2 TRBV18 TGTGCCAGCTCACCACAAAGCGGGGCGAACCCCGGGGAGCTGTTTTTT CASSPQSGANPGELFF
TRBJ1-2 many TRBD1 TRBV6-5 TGTGCCAGCAAGCGGGGACAGGGTGGCTATGGCTACACCTTC CASKRGQGGYGYTF
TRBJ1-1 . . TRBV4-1 TGCGCCAGCAGCCAAGCGTACGAGAACACTGAAGCTTTCTTT CASSQAYENTEAFF
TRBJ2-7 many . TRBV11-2 TGTGCCAGCAGGTATAATCGCTACGAGCAGTACTTC CASRYNRYEQYF
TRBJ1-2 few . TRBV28 TGTGCCAGCAGTTTATGGACAGCCACGTATGGCTACACCTTC CASSLWTATYGYTF
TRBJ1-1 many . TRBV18 TGTGCCAGCTCACCACGTAGCGTCAGAGTGAACACTGAAGCTTTCTTT CASSPRSVRVNTEAFF
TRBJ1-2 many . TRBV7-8 TGTGCCAGCAGCTTCGGGCAGGAGAACTATGGCTACACCTTC CASSFGQENYGYTF
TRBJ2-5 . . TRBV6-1 TGTGCCAGCATTCGGTCCCTGCGAGAGACCCAGTACTTC CASIRSLRETQYF
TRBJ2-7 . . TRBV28 TGTGCCAGCAGTGGCCGGGAAAGTCCCTACGAGCAGTACTTC CASSGRESPYEQYF
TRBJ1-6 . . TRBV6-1 TGTGCCAGCACGAGGAGCTCCTATAATTCACCCCTCCACTTT CASTRSSYNSPLHF
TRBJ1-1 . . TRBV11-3 TGTGCCAGCAGCTTAGTCGTCAGTTACCACACTGAAGCTTTCTTT CASSLVVSYHTEAFF
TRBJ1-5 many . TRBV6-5 TGTGCCAGCAAGGGTTCCAGCAATCAGCCCCAGCATTTT CASKGSSNQPQHF
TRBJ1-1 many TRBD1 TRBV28 TGTGCCAGCAGTGACAGGGCTGAAGCTTTCTTT CASSDRAEAFF
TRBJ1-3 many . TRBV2 TGTGCCATCCAGCGGGGGTGGGACACCATATATTTT CAIQRGWDTIYF
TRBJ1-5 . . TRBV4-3 TGCGCCAGCAGCCAAGAGTCAAAGAACGGTCAGCCCCAGCATTTT CASSQESKNGQPQHF
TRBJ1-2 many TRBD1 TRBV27 TGTGCCAGCAGTCCTAACCGGGACAGCGACTATGGCTACACCTTC CASSPNRDSDYGYTF
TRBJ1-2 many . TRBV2 TGTGCCAGCAGGGCAAGCGGGGTTTCCCACACCTTC CASRASGVSHTF
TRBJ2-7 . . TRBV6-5 TGTGCCAGCAGTTACTCGCTAGCGCGATCCTACGAGCAGTACTTC CASSYSLARSYEQYF
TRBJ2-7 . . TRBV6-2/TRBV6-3 TGTGCCAGCATCCATCAAGAGGGAGCTATCTACGAGCAGTACTTC CASIHQEGAIYEQYF
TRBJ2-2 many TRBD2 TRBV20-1 TGCAGTGCTAGTGAAGCGGGAGCCGGGGAGCTGTTTTTT CSASEAGAGELFF
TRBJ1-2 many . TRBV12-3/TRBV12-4 TGTGCCACGGGTCGCGAACGTGGCTACACCTTC CATGRERGYTF
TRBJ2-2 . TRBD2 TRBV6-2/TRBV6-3 TGTGCCAGCAGTTACTCGAGAGCGGGAGGGCCCCGGGCGACCGGGGAGCTGTTTTTT CASSYSRAGGPRATGELFF
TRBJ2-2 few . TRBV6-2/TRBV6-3 TGTGCCAGCAGTTACGGCTTACGGGAGTGGACCGGGGAGCTGTTTTTT CASSYGLREWTGELFF
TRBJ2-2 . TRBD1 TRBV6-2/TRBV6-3 TGTGCCAGCAGTTCCTACCAACTTGGGACAGGGACGAACACCGGGGAGCTGTTTTTT CASSSYQLGTGTNTGELFF
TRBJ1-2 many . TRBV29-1 TGCAGCGGAGCTGAACAGGGCTATACTGGCTACACCTTC CSGAEQGYTGYTF